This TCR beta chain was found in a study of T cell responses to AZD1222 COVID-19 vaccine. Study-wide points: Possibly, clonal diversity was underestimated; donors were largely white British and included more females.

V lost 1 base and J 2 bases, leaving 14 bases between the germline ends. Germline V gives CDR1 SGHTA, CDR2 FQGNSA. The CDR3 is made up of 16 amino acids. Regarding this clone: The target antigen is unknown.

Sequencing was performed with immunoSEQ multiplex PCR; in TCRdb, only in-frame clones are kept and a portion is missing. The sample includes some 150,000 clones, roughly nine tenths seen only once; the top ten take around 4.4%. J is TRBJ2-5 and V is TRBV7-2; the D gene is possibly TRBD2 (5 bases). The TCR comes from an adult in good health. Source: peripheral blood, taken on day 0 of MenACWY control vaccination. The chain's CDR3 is CASSLGLAGGQETQYF. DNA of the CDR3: TGTGCCAGCAGCTTAGGTCTAGCTGGAGGTCAAGAGACCCAGTACTTC.